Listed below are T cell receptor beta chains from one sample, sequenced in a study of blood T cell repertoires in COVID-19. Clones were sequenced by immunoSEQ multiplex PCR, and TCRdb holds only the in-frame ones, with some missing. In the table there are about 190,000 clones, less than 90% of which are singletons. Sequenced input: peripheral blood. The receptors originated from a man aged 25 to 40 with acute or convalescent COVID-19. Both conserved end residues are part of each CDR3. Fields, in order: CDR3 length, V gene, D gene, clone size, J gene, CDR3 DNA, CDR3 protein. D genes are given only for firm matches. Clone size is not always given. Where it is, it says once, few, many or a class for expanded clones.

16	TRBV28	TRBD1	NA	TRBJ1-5	TGTGCCAGCAATGGGGGACAGGGGGCTTTCTATCAGCCCCAGCATTTT	CASNGGQGAFYQPQHF
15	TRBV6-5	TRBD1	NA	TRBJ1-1	TGTGCCAGCAGACCCCCGGGACAGATGAACACTGAAGCTTTCTTT	CASRPPGQMNTEAFF
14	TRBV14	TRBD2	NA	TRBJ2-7	TGTGCCAGCAGCCAAGCGGGACTATCGTACGAGCAGTACTTC	CASSQAGLSYEQYF
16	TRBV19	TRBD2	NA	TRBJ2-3	TGTGCCAGTAGAGCCCTTCCGGGACTAGCCACAGATACGCAGTATTTT	CASRALPGLATDTQYF
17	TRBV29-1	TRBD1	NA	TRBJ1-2	TGCAGCGTTGAAGGTCGGACAGGTACAGACACTAACTATGGCTACACCTTC	CSVEGRTGTDTNYGYTF
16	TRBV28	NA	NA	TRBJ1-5	TGTGCCAGCAGACCGTTGGACTTCAGGAGCAATCAGCCCCAGCATTTT	CASRPLDFRSNQPQHF
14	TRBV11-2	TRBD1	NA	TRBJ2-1	TGTGCCAGCATCGGACAGGGAGGTGGATATGAGCAGTTCTTC	CASIGQGGGYEQFF
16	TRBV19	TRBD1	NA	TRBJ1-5	TGTGCCAGTAGTCCCCGACAGGGCGGGTTCCATCAGCCCCAGCATTTT	CASSPRQGGFHQPQHF
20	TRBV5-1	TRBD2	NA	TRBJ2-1	TGCGCCAGCAGCTTCCTAGGGACTAGCGGGTACCTGAGCTCCTACAATGAGCAGTTCTTC	CASSFLGTSGYLSSYNEQFF
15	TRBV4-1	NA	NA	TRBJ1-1	TGCGCCAGCAGCCAAGATCAGGGCTTCAACACTGAAGCTTTCTTT	CASSQDQGFNTEAFF
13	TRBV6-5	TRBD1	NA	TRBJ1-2	TGTGCCAGCAGGGGACAGATGTACTATGGCTACACCTTC	CASRGQMYYGYTF
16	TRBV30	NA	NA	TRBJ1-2	TGTGCCTGGAGTCCTGGGCCCCGGTGGGGCTTCTATGGCTACACCTTC	CAWSPGPRWGFYGYTF
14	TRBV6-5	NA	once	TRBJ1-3	TGTGCCAGCAGCTCCGGGGTTTTTGGAAACACCATATATTTT	CASSSGVFGNTIYF
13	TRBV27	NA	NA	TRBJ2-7	TGTGCCAGCAGTTTAAACAGGGCCTACGAGCAGTACTTC	CASSLNRAYEQYF
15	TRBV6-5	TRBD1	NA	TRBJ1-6	TGTGCCAGCAGTAGGGAGGGGACAGGGGCTTCACCCCTCCACTTT	CASSREGTGASPLHF
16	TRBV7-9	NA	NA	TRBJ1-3	TGTGCCAGCAGCTTACTGACAGGACCCTCTGGAAACACCATATATTTT	CASSLLTGPSGNTIYF
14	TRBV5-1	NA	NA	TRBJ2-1	TGCGCCAGCAGCTTGGGATCTAGCCTAAATGAGCAGTTCTTC	CASSLGSSLNEQFF
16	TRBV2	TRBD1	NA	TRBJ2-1	TGTGCCAGCAGTGTTGGGACAGCGGTACCCTACAATGAGCAGTTCTTC	CASSVGTAVPYNEQFF
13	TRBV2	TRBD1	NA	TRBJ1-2	TGTGCCAGCAGCAGGGACAGGGAGCGGGGCTACACCTTC	CASSRDRERGYTF
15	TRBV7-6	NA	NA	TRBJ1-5	TGTGCCAGCAGCTTAGCGCCAGTTAGCAATCAGCCCCAGCATTTT	CASSLAPVSNQPQHF
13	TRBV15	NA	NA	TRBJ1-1	TGTGCCACCAGCTTACAACGGGACACTGAAGCTTTCTTT	CATSLQRDTEAFF
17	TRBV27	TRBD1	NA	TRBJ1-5	TGTGCCAGCAGTTTATCGAGGACAGGGTCAAACAATCAGCCCCAGCATTTT	CASSLSRTGSNNQPQHF
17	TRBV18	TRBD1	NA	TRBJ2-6	TGTGCCAGCTCGACCGGGACAGGGGGCTCTGGGGCCAACGTCCTGACTTTC	CASSTGTGGSGANVLTF
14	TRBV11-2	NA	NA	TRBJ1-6	TGTGCCAGCAGCTGGAGGGTCGAGAATTCACCCCTCCACTTT	CASSWRVENSPLHF
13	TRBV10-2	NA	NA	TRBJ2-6	TGCGCCAGCAGCAAACAGGGATCCAACGTCCTGACTTTC	CASSKQGSNVLTF
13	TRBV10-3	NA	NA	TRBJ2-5	TGTGCCTCAAAAAGCGGATTTCTCGAGACCCAGTACTTC	CASKSGFLETQYF
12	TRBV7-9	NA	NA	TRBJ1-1	TGTGCCAGCAGCTTTGGCAGGTCCGAAGCTTTCTTT	CASSFGRSEAFF
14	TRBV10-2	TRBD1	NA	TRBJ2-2	TGCGCCAGCAGCCGACAGGGAAGCACCGGGGAGCTGTTTTTT	CASSRQGSTGELFF
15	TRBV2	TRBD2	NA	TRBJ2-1	TGTGCCAGCAGGGAGTCGGGAGGAGGGCTCAATGAGCAGTTCTTC	CASRESGGGLNEQFF
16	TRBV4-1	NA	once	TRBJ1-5	TGCGCCAGCAGCCCAAGATGGACAGAATTCAATCAGCCCCAGCATTTT	CASSPRWTEFNQPQHF
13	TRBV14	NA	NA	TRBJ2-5	TGTGCCAGCAGCCGAGGACTGAGGGAGACCCAGTACTTC	CASSRGLRETQYF
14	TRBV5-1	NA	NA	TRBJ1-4	TGCGCCAGCAGCCAAGGACAGTTCAATGAAAAACTGTTTTTT	CASSQGQFNEKLFF
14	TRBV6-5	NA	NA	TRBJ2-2	TGTGCCAGCAGGCCCGGGACATTCACCGGGGAGCTGTTTTTT	CASRPGTFTGELFF
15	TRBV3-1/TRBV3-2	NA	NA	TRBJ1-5	TGTGCCAGCAGCCCCGGATCGTGGCGGGGTCAGCCCCAGCATTTT	CASSPGSWRGQPQHF
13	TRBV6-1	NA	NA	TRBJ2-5	TGTGCCAGCAGTGAAGCGGTTCTAGCGAGCCCGTACTTC	CASSEAVLASPYF
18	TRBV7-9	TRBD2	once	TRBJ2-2	TGTGCCAGCAGCGAGGGACTAGCGGGAGATCGAAACACCGGGGAGCTGTTTTTT	CASSEGLAGDRNTGELFF
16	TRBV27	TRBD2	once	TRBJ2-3	TGTGCCAGCCTACCCCACGCGGGGGGAAGCACAGATACGCAGTATTTT	CASLPHAGGSTDTQYF